The 24 T cell receptor beta chains listed next were all sequenced from one sample in a study of CD8 T cells in Susac syndrome. Random hexamers were used to reverse transcribe the RNA input (about 0.45 to 1 ug). TCRdb itself ran the immunoSEQ multiplex PCR reads through MiXCR, one entry per CDR3 protein. The data contain some 400,000 distinct CDR3 sequences, more than 70% of them singletons. Sequenced sample: CD8+ T cells from PBMCs. The receptors derive from a human donor with multiple sclerosis.

The chain combines TRBV5-1 with TRBJ2-7; D gene uncertain. This CDR3 comprises 15 residues. In germline, CDR1 is SGHRS, CDR2 YFSETQ. The V and J ends lost 5 bases and 0 bases respectively, with 15 bases between them. CDR3 loop: CASSRPGSSSYEQYF. CDR3 coding DNA: TGCGCCAGCAGTCGCCCCGGATCTAGCTCCTACGAGCAGTACTTC.

The table lists this clonotype with a few counts. The chain links TRBV27 to TRBJ1-4; D unresolved. Germline CDR1 is MNHEY and CDR2 is SMNVEV (reference sequence). The CDR3 runs 15 residues. Trimming pared 5 bases from V and 3 bases from J, leaving 13 bases between. The CDR3 loop is CASSELGRANEKLFF. DNA of the CDR3: TGTGCCAGCAGTGAGTTGGGGAGGGCTAATGAAAAACTGTTTTTT.

This sequence joins TRBV4-1 and TRBJ1-1; D not resolved. Germline V lookup: CDR1 MGHRA, CDR2 YSYEKL. CDR3 length: 15 residues. The V end was cut by 1 base, the J end by 2 bases, with 11 bases between. The DNA for the CDR3 is TGCGCCAGCAGCCAAGGTGCGGGTCCTAACACTGAAGCTTTCTTT. This translates into CASSQGAGPNTEAFF.

V and J are TRBV28 and TRBJ2-1, with TRBD2 matching over 8 bases. V lost 2 bases and J lost 2; bases outside the gene matches: 2. CDR1 is MDHEN and CDR2 is SYDVKM in the germline V gene. This CDR3 region has 15 residues. CDR3 protein: CASSLPGRAYNEQFF. The DNA of the CDR3 is TGTGCCAGCAGTTTACCCGGGAGGGCCTACAATGAGCAGTTCTTC.

J is TRBJ2-2 and V is TRBV3-1; the D is unclear. The CDR3 extends over 15 amino acids. Germline-derived CDR1 and CDR2 are LGHDT and YNNKEL (reference sequence). V was clipped by 2 bases and J by 4 bases, with 11 bases between them. CDR3 protein: CASSQIMDVTGELFF. CDR3 DNA: TGTGCCAGCAGCCAAATTATGGACGTCACCGGGGAGCTGTTTTTT.

This clonotype was picked up one time. The gene calls are TRBV30 and TRBJ2-1; D unresolved. Germline lookup yields CDR1 GTSNPN and CDR2 SVGIG (reference sequence). Deletions cut 5 bases from V and 0 bases from J, with 11 bases between. The CDR3 loop spans 14 amino acids. The CDR3 is CAWAPLSSYNEQFF. CDR3 in DNA: TGTGCCTGGGCCCCCCTGAGCTCCTACAATGAGCAGTTCTTC.

J is TRBJ1-1 and V is TRBV30, with D maybe TRBD1 (6 bases). Germline V gene data show CDR1 as GTSNPN and CDR2 as SVGIG (reference sequence). This CDR3 comprises 14 residues. V was trimmed by 1 base and J by 5 bases, leaving 14 bases between them. The DNA for the CDR3 is TGTGCCTGGAGTGAACTAGGACAGTTGACTGAAGCTTTCTTT. This gives the protein CAWSELGQLTEAFF.

This chain uses TRBV4-1 with TRBJ2-1; D is ambiguous. CDR1 MGHRA and CDR2 YSYEKL come from the germline V gene. This CDR3 is 15 amino acids long. V lost 1 base and J lost 4, with 11 bases in between. The CDR3 sequence is CASSQAPSHYNEQFF. CDR3 nucleotide sequence: TGCGCCAGCAGCCAAGCACCCTCCCATTACAATGAGCAGTTCTTC.

This rearrangement joins TRBV7-9 to TRBJ2-2; a weak D match, TRBD1 (6 bases). There are 18 residues in the CDR3. In germline, CDR1 is SEHNR, CDR2 FQNEAQ (reference sequence). Trimming stripped 5 bases from V and 3 bases from J, with 22 bases between. The CDR3 nucleotides read TGTGCCAGCAGCCCGAAAATCCAGGGGATTCGGTACACCGGGGAGCTGTTTTTT. This encodes CASSPKIQGIRYTGELFF.

The V call is TRBV4-1, the J call TRBJ1-5; possible D gene TRBD1, 5 bases. Trimming took 4 bases from V and 3 from J, leaving 10 bases between them. This CDR3 is 14 amino acids long. Germline lookup yields CDR1 MGHRA and CDR2 YSYEKL. CDR3 DNA sequence: TGCGCCAGCAGCCGCGGACACCTCAATCAGCCCCAGCATTTT. Translated, it gives CASSRGHLNQPQHF.

V gene TRBV6-5 combines with J gene TRBJ2-7, with 9 bases lining up with TRBD1. Losses at the gene ends were 0 bases for V and 6 bases for J; bases not matched to a gene: 3. In germline, CDR1 is MNHEY, CDR2 SVGAGI. This CDR3 has 14 residues. The DNA of the CDR3 is TGTGCCAGCAGTTACTCGGGGACAGGGCCCGAGCAGTACTTC. Protein product: CASSYSGTGPEQYF.

V and J are TRBV10-3 and TRBJ2-3; the D gene is possibly TRBD1 (5 bases). With 10 bases removed from V and 0 bases from J, the gap between germline ends came to 20 bases. The CDR3 is made up of 16 amino acids. The germline V gene encodes CDR1 ENHRY and CDR2 SYGVKD. CDR3 coding DNA: TGTGCCACCACGCCGAAAGACAGCCCAAGCACAGATACGCAGTATTTT. It is translated as CATTPKDSPSTDTQYF.

The gene calls are TRBV4-1 and TRBJ2-4; TRBD2 might be the D (5 bases). Per germline, CDR1 MGHRA and CDR2 YSYEKL. The CDR3 is 16 amino acids. The V and J ends lost 4 bases and 5 bases respectively, with 18 bases between them. In nucleotides, the CDR3 is TGCGCCAGCAGCCTTATCTTGATGGGAGTGGAAAACATTCAGTACTTC. It encodes CASSLILMGVENIQYF.

In this sample, this clonotype turned up a few times. CDR3 in DNA: TGTGCCAGCAGACTAGCGGGAGGGAACTACGAGCAGTACTTC. Protein sequence: CASRLAGGNYEQYF. The chain couples TRBV6-1 to TRBJ2-7, with 13 positions matching TRBD2. Trimming removed 6 bases from V and 3 bases from J; junction bases left unmatched: 2. The CDR3 is made up of 14 amino acids. Germline values: CDR1 MNHNS, CDR2 SASEGT.

This clonotype was found once. This chain links TRBV11-2 with TRBJ2-4, with 8 bases fitting TRBD2. The CDR3 sequence is 15 residues long. The ends lost 4 bases at V and 0 bases at J; junction bases unmatched: 2. CDR1 SGHAT and CDR2 FQNNGV come from the germline V gene. The CDR3 DNA reads as TGTGCCAGCAGCTCCCGGGGGGGAGCCAAAAACATTCAGTACTTC. Translated: CASSSRGGAKNIQYF.

Comment on this clonotype: A junction end diverges from the germline sequence, so it may reflect a read error. This rearrangement joins TRBV29-1 to TRBJ1-4; weak D call: TRBD1 (5 bases). CDR3 length equals 9 residues. Looked up from germline, CDR1 is SQVTM and CDR2 is ANQGSEA. The CDR3 protein is CSVEPGPVF. CDR3 DNA sequence: TGCAGCGTTGAACCGGGACCGGTTTTT.

This sequence joins TRBV13 and TRBJ1-1; 7 bases fit TRBD1. Trimming removed 2 bases from V and 4 bases from J; junction bases left unmatched: 13. Germline assignment: CDR1 PRHDT and CDR2 FYEKMQ (reference sequence). The CDR3 runs 17 residues. The CDR3 coding sequence is TGTGCCAGCAGCTTAAGTACGGGGACAGAAGAAACCACTGAAGCTTTCTTT. Its protein is CASSLSTGTEETTEAFF.

The rearrangement links TRBV7-9 to TRBJ1-1; no reliable D call. With 5 bases removed from V and 8 bases from J, the gap between germline ends came to 12 bases. Germline loops: CDR1 SEHNR, CDR2 FQNEAQ (reference sequence). CDR3 size: 12 residues. CDR3 in DNA: TGTGCCAGCAGCGGCTTACTGGACGAAGCTTTCTTT. Residues: CASSGLLDEAFF.

The sample holds one count of this clonotype. This chain joins TRBV2 and TRBJ2-1; no definite D call. Trimming pared 6 bases from V and 1 base from J, leaving 16 bases between. The CDR3 has 16 amino acids. CDR1 is SNHLY, CDR2 FYNNEI, per germline. CDR3 amino acids: CASSHPRSDSYNEQFF. The CDR3 nucleotides read TGTGCCAGCAGCCACCCGCGGAGTGATTCCTACAATGAGCAGTTCTTC.

This chain uses TRBV5-5 with TRBJ2-3; D might be TRBD1 or TRBD2, each matching 5 bases. Germline V gene sequence: CDR1 SGHKS, CDR2 YYEKEE (reference sequence). V shed 7 bases and J shed 0 bases, with 15 bases lying between them. This CDR3 contains 15 residues. The CDR3 nucleotides are TGTGCCAGCTTGAGGGGTATATCTAGCACAGATACGCAGTATTTT. As protein: CASLRGISSTDTQYF.

The chain recombines TRBV6-5 with TRBJ2-7; D may be TRBD1 or TRBD2 (5 bases each). Germline CDR1 MNHEY, CDR2 SVGAGI. CDR3 size: 15 residues. V gave up 2 bases and J gave up 2 bases, with 13 bases separating them. The CDR3 region is CASSYTPGTPYEQYF. The DNA for the CDR3 is TGTGCCAGCAGTTACACACCCGGGACCCCCTACGAGCAGTACTTC.

This clonotype was found once. The CDR3 loop reads CSARDYRDYGYTF. In DNA form, the CDR3 reads TGCAGTGCTAGAGATTACAGGGACTATGGCTACACCTTC. V and J are TRBV20-1 and TRBJ1-2, with D perhaps matching TRBD1 (6 bases). V was trimmed by 0 bases and J by 3 bases, leaving 8 bases between them. CDR3 length equals 13 residues. Germline CDR1 is DFQATT and CDR2 is SNEGSKA (reference sequence).

The CDR3 spells CASSPSGSYYEQYF. The CDR3 DNA reads as TGTGCCAGCAGCCCTAGCGGGTCGTACTACGAGCAGTACTTC. The rearrangement joins TRBV14 to TRBJ2-7; TRBD2 agrees at 8 bases. The CDR3 is 14 residues long. Trimming cost V 4 bases and J 3 bases; bases outside gene matches: 5. The germline V gene has CDR1 SGHDN and CDR2 FVKESK.

The V gene is TRBV12-3 or TRBV12-4, the J gene TRBJ2-6; TRBD2 agrees at 11 bases. The CDR3 runs to 17 residues. The junction had 5 bases not matched to a gene; V was cut back by 5 bases and J by 2 bases. The chain's CDR3 is CASSPISGRAGANVLTF. The CDR3 region has the DNA TGTGCCAGCAGTCCGATTAGCGGGAGGGCTGGGGCCAACGTCCTGACTTTC.